Following are 4 T cell receptor beta chains from one sample sequenced in a study of T cell changes during pregnancy in multiple sclerosis. TCRdb keeps only in-frame clones here, not all; method: immunoSEQ multiplex PCR. The repertoire holds over 70,000 clones, with roughly 90% as singletons. Sequences were derived from peripheral blood, sampled in the first trimester of pregnancy. These receptors originate from a female donor in good health, enrolled as a control in a pregnancy study.

The chain employs TRBV5-1 and TRBJ2-3; tentative D call: TRBD2 (5 bases). CDR3 length: 16 residues. Germline lookup yields CDR1 SGHRS and CDR2 YFSETQ. Trimming removed 2 bases at V and 1 base at J, with 14 bases between. The CDR3 loop is CASSFALGGGTDTQYF. DNA for the CDR3: TGCGCCAGCAGCTTCGCCCTAGGAGGAGGCACAGATACGCAGTATTTT. Combining the CDR3 with reference TRBV5-1 and TRBJ2-3 gives the whole variable domain KAGVTQTPRYLIKTRGQQVTLSCSPISGHRSVSWYQQTPGQGLQFLFEYFSETQRNKGNFPGRFSGRQFSNSRSEMNVSTLELGDSALYLCASSFALGGGTDTQYFGPGTRLTVL.

V is TRBV6-5 and J is TRBJ1-2, with D possibly TRBD1 on 5 matching bases. V was clipped by 7 bases and J by 4 bases, with 19 bases between them. This CDR3 is 15 amino acids long. The germline gives CDR1 MNHEY, CDR2 SVGAGI. CDR3 protein: CASMGRQPLGYGYTF. The CDR3 DNA reads TGTGCCAGCATGGGGCGACAGCCCCTAGGCTATGGCTACACCTTC.

As concerns this clone: Different DNA sequences within this sample yield the same CDR3. This chain links TRBV5-1 with TRBJ2-2; 10 positions agree with TRBD1. This CDR3 has 16 amino acids. V was pared by 0 bases and J by 5 bases, with 4 bases of the junction left unmatched. CDR1 SGHRS and CDR2 YFSETQ come from the germline V gene. The CDR3 here is CASSLGDRGSTGELFF. CDR3 nucleotide sequence: TGCGCCAGCAGCTTGGGGGACAGGGGATCGACCGGGGAGCTGTTTTTT.

The genes are TRBV7-6 and TRBJ2-7; 8 positions match TRBD1. The V gene's germline CDR1 is SGHVS and CDR2 FNYEAQ. The CDR3 length is 15 residues. V lost 2 bases to trimming and J lost 3 bases; unmatched junction nucleotides: 6. The CDR3: CASSLWQGAVYEQYF. The CDR3 region has the DNA TGTGCCAGCAGCTTATGGCAGGGGGCGGTCTACGAGCAGTACTTC.